Each of the 3 T cell receptor beta chains below was sequenced from the same sample in a study of CD4 T cells in relation to SARS-CoV-2 and coronaviruses. Some clones are missing from TCRdb's copy, which holds only in-frame ones; the method was immunoSEQ multiplex PCR. The sample contains about 60,000 clones, around 93% of which appear only once. The unexposed donors gave CD4+ T cells in 2011-2018, prior to COVID-19. The material sequenced was naive CD4+ T cells from PBMCs. Indicated subset: naive CD4+ T cells isolated by negative enrichment. The receptors derive from a human donor in good health.

The CDR3 region has the DNA TGTGCCAGCAAAGAGACAGGGGGGCTTCGGCCCCAGCATTTT. Translation: CASKETGGLRPQHF. The chain uses TRBV6-5 and TRBJ1-5, with 9 bases identical to TRBD1. Per germline, CDR1 MNHEY and CDR2 SVGAGI. The ends lost 7 bases at V and 9 bases at J; junction bases unmatched: 10. The CDR3 length is 14 residues.

This clone was picked up one time. The chain employs TRBV5-1 and TRBJ2-1; 10 bases line up with TRBD1. V lost 4 bases, J lost 1 base, and 2 bases stayed unmatched. CDR1 SGHRS and CDR2 YFSETQ come from the germline V gene. CDR3 length equals 15 residues. The DNA of the CDR3 is TGCGCCAGCAGCGGGGGACAGGGGTCCTACAATGAGCAGTTCTTC. Amino acid sequence: CASSGGQGSYNEQFF.

This clone was seen once. The chain links TRBV14 to TRBJ1-4; D is perhaps TRBD1 (5 bases). Germline assignment: CDR1 SGHDN and CDR2 FVKESK. This CDR3 comprises 14 residues. V lost 4 bases, J lost 7 bases, and 13 bases lay in between. The CDR3 DNA reads TGTGCCAGCAGCCTTCCCGGGGGGGGTGAAAAACTGTTTTTT. Encoded protein: CASSLPGGGEKLFF.